The 7 T cell receptor beta chains reported below all come from one sample, sequenced in a study of blood T cells in healthy people across ages. A second PCR, run for roughly 7 to 12 cycles, used a sample-barcoded 5' primer plus a J-beta primer mix. TCRdb reprocessed the 5' RACE reads via MiXCR and lists one record per CDR3 protein. Altogether 850,000 to 1,000,000 distinct CDR3 sequences are present, roughly 52% being singletons, with the ten largest covering around 15%. Specimen: blood. The receptors were gathered from a man younger than 40 in good health.

There are a few counts of this clonotype. V is TRBV5-5 and J is TRBJ1-1; D gene ambiguous. The CDR3 loop spans 15 amino acids. CDR1 and CDR2 (germline): SGHKS, YYEKEE (reference sequence). V lost 6 bases and J lost 0, with 15 bases in between. This CDR3 is CASNQIDTMNTEAFF. The CDR3 DNA follows: TGTGCCAGCAACCAGATTGACACCATGAACACTGAAGCTTTCTTT.

The chain employs TRBV14 and TRBJ2-3; 7 bases map to TRBD1. V trimming: 0 bases; J trimming: 4 bases; junction bases outside the gene matches: 10. Germline V gene lookup returns CDR1 SGHDN and CDR2 FVKESK. This CDR3 has 17 amino acids. For the CDR3, the DNA is TGTGCCAGCAGCCAAGATCCCCCAAACAGGGGAGCAGATACGCAGTATTTT. This sequence encodes CASSQDPPNRGADTQYF.

The chain combines TRBV7-2 with TRBJ2-6, with TRBD1 matching 7 bases. Germline CDR1 is SGHTA and CDR2 is FQGNSA. This CDR3 contains 17 residues. V dropped 3 bases and J dropped 0; count of bases not matched to a gene: 5. The DNA of the CDR3 is TGTGCCAGCAGCTTCCGGGACAGAAGCTCTGGGGCCAACGTCCTGACTTTC. Encoded protein: CASSFRDRSSGANVLTF.

The rearrangement uses TRBV6-2 or TRBV6-3 and TRBJ2-7, with TRBD1 identical over 9 bases. J lost 5 bases, V lost 6 bases, and 14 bases had no gene match. The CDR3 length is 16 residues. CDR1 is MNHEY and CDR2 is SVGEGT in the germline V gene. The CDR3 DNA reads TGTGCCAGCAGCCGCAACGCACAGGGGGCAAGGAACGAGCAGTACTTC. As protein: CASSRNAQGARNEQYF.

This clonotype was recorded a few times. The CDR3 reads CASSRPSGTSGVSSYNEQFF. The CDR3 coding sequence is TGCGCCAGCAGCCGGCCTTCCGGGACTAGCGGGGTAAGCTCCTACAATGAGCAGTTCTTC. The chain recombines TRBV4-1 with TRBJ2-1, with TRBD2 identical over 13 bases. CDR1 and CDR2 (germline): MGHRA, YSYEKL. V gave up 4 bases and J gave up 0 bases; unmatched junction bases: 12. CDR3 length equals 20 residues.

In its sample, this clonotype was seen a few times. In DNA, the CDR3 is TGTGCCAGCAGCTTGCGGGAACTAGCCAAAAACATTCAGTACTTC. It translates to CASSLRELAKNIQYF. The V gene is TRBV13, the J gene TRBJ2-4; the D gene is possibly TRBD2 (6 bases). Germline V gene sequence: CDR1 PRHDT, CDR2 FYEKMQ (reference sequence). V was cut by 3 bases and J by 0 bases, with 9 bases left in between. CDR3 length: 15 residues. Using reference TRBV13 and TRBJ2-4 for the parts outside the CDR3, the full variable domain is AAGVIQSPRHLIKEKRETATLKCYPIPRHDTVYWYQQGPGQDPQFLISFYEKMQSDKGSIPDRFSAQQFSDYHSELNMSSLELGDSALYFCASSLRELAKNIQYFGAGTRLSVL.

This clonotype was seen a handful of times. The CDR3 here is CASSPAFIGGAYEQYF. CDR3 coding DNA: TGTGCCAGCAGTCCCGCTTTTATCGGGGGGGCCTACGAGCAGTACTTC. The chain carries TRBV28 and TRBJ2-5; 8 nucleotides align to TRBD2. The closer fit of TRBJ2-7 to the DNA end suggests the J call may be wrong. The CDR3 is made up of 16 amino acids. Germline V lookup: CDR1 MDHEN, CDR2 SYDVKM.